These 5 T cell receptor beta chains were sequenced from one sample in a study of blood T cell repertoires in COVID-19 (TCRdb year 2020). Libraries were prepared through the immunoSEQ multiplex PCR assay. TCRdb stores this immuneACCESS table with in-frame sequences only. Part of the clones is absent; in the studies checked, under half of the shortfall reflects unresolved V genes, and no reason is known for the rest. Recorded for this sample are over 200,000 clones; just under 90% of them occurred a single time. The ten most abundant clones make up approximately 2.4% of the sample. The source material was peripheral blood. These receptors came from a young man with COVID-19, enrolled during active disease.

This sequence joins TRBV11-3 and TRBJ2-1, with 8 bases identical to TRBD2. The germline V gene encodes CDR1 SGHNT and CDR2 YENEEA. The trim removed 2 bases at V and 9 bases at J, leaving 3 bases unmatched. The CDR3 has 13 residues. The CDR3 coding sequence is TGTGCCAGCAGCTTACTAGCGGGCGGTGAGCAGTTCTTC. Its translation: CASSLLAGGEQFF.

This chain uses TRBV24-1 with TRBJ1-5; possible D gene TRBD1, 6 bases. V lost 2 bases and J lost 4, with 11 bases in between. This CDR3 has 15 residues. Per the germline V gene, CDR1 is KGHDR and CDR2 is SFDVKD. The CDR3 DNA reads TGTGCCACCAGTGATTCCGGACAGACTAATCAGCCCCAGCATTTT. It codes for CATSDSGQTNQPQHF.

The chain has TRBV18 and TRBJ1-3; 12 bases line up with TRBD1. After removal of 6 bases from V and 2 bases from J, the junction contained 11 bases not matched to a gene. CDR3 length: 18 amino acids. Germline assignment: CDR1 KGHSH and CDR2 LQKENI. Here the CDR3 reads CASSQFPGQGAAGNTIYF. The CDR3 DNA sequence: TGTGCCAGCTCGCAATTTCCGGGACAGGGGGCGGCTGGAAACACCATATATTTT.

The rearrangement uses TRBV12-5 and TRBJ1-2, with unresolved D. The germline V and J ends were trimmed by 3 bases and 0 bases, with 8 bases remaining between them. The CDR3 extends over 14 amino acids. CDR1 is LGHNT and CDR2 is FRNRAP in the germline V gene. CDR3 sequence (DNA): TGTGCTAGTGGTTTTGGAGAAGCTAACTATGGCTACACCTTC. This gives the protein CASGFGEANYGYTF.

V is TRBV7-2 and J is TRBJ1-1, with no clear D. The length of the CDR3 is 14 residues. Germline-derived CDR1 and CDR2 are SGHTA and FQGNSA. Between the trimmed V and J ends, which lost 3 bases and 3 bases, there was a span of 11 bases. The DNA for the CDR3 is TGTGCCAGCAGCTTCGGCGGAGGATACACTGAAGCTTTCTTT. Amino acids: CASSFGGGYTEAFF.